This T cell receptor beta chain was sequenced for a study of cytomegalovirus exposure and HLA in healthy donors. The PCR ran on 60 Vbeta and 13 Jbeta primers. This table comes from immunoSEQ multiplex PCR, and its TCRdb copy is limited to in-frame clones, with some not included. This table holds tens of thousands of clones, roughly 80% found once. Study conclusions and caveats: A later analysis showed HLA-associated TCR beta chains outstripping equally common others in clonal expansion. Sequencing likely produced, as an artifact, a cluster of highly shared sequence variants.

Only a few counts were recorded for this clone. Antigen specificity is unknown. The receptor comes from a man aged 50 to 59 in good health and CMV-seronegative. Sequencing input: PBMCs.

CDR3 sequence (DNA): TGTGCCAGCAGCTTAGGGGGGGTTAACTCCTACGAGCAGTACTTC. This encodes CASSLGGVNSYEQYF. The chain joins TRBV7-9 to TRBJ2-7; D perhaps matches TRBD2 (6 bases). Germline V gene sequence: CDR1 SEHNR, CDR2 FQNEAQ (reference sequence). This CDR3 has 15 amino acids. V was clipped by 1 base and J by 0 bases, with 10 bases between them. Full variable domain (rest looked up from reference TRBV7-9 and TRBJ2-7): DTGVSQNPRHKITKRGQNVTFRCDPISEHNRLYWYRQTLGQGPEFLTYFQNEAQLEKSRLLSDRFSAERPKGSFSTLEIQRTEQGDSAMYLCASSLGGVNSYEQYFGPGTRLTVT.